This TCR beta chain was retrieved from a study of blood T cell repertoires in COVID-19. TCRdb's table, derived via immunoSEQ multiplex PCR, lists solely in-frame clones and lacks some. The data contain a few hundred thousand clones, roughly 86% of them seen just once; the ten biggest clones take up around 3%. V was clipped by 0 bases and J by 8 bases, with 13 bases between them. CDR1 is LGHDT and CDR2 is YNNKEL in the germline V gene (reference sequence). The CDR3 spans 14 residues. Sample: peripheral blood. The rearrangement uses TRBV3-1 (or the pseudogene TRBV3-2) and TRBJ2-5; tentative D call: TRBD1 (6 bases). The origin of this receptor is a human donor in a cohort sampled during active COVID-19. This chain's CDR3 is CASSQDRSGATQYF. DNA of the CDR3: TGTGCCAGCAGCCAAGATAGGTCAGGGGCAACCCAGTACTTC.